This entry describes one T cell receptor (beta chain). The antigen remains undetermined. This specimen belongs to a study of chemoradiotherapy in HPV16-positive cancers. Study-level background: Functional T-cell assays on a couple of HPV16-positive patients' cells defined candidate HPV-specific clones and common TCR motifs. Study-wide results and limits: Functional assays defining HPV-specific T cells used only a couple of HPV16-positive patients.

Trimming took 2 bases from V and 5 from J, leaving 23 bases between them. Germline V gene sequence: CDR1 SGHRS, CDR2 YFSETQ. The CDR3 contains 18 residues. The assay was immunoSEQ multiplex PCR, and TCRdb's table has in-frame clones only and misses some. The data show 9,000 to 13,000 clones, with 70% to 85% seen just once and less than 45% held by the top ten. Repertoires were sampled repeatedly during chemoradiotherapy. This sequence was found in a human donor with HPV-associated anogenital cancer. V and J are TRBV5-1 and TRBJ2-1; perhaps D is TRBD1 or TRBD2 (5 bases each). Sample collection occurred from a patient who underwent chemoradiotherapy. The CDR3 region is CASSLGRDGVRVHNEQFF. CDR3 DNA sequence: TGCGCCAGCAGCTTAGGTCGGGACGGGGTGAGGGTACACAATGAGCAGTTCTTC.